This TCR beta chain came from a study of T cell changes during pregnancy in multiple sclerosis. Profiled with immunoSEQ multiplex PCR; TCRdb holds only in-frame clones, not every one. The sample holds nearly 60,000 clones, roughly 89% seen once. CDR1 and CDR2 (germline): PRHDT, FYEKMQ (reference sequence). The CDR3 is 15 residues long. V lost 5 bases, J lost 5 bases, and 6 bases stayed unmatched. The source of this sequence is a female donor in good health, enrolled as a control in a pregnancy study. This material consisted of CD4+ T cells from peripheral blood mononuclear cells, taken after pregnancy. This chain links TRBV13 with TRBJ2-1, with 10 bases matching TRBD2. The CDR3 bases are TGTGCCAGCAGCGAGCGGGGGGGTAAGGACAATGAGCAGTTCTTC. Translated: CASSERGGKDNEQFF.